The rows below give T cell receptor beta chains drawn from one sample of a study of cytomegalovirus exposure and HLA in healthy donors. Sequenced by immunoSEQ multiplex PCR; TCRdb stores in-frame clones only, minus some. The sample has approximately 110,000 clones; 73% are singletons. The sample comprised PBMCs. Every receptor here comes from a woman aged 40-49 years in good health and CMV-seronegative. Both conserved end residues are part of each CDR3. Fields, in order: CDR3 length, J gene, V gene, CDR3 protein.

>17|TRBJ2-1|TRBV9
CASSESFTSGGDNEQFF
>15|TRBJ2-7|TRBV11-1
CASSLHSAFSYEQYF
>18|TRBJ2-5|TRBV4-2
CASSQWDSASGGQETQYF
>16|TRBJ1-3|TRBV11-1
CASSPRQGASGNTIYF
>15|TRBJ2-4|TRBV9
CASSPGGLAKNIQYF
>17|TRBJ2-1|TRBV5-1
CASSLGQGSPPYNEQFF
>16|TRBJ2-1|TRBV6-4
CASSEQPGQGYNEQFF
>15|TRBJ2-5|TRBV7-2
CASSLVAGREETQYF
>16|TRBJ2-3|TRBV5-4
CASSLSGTGGFDTQYF
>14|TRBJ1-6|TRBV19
CATRQGPLNSPLHF
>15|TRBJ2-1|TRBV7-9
CASSVGAVTVNEQFF
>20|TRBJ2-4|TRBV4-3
CASSQDPPGGQGKAKNIQYF
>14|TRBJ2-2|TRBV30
CAWSKGMNTGELFF
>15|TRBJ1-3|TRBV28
CASSLSGLSGNTIYF
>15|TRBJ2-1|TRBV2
CASSDVLAGDNEQFF
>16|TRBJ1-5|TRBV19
CASSILQGVSNQPQHF
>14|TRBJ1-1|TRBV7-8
CASSDRTGSDEAFF